The 16 T cell receptor beta chains in this list originate from one sample, sequenced in a study of CXCR3-negative and CXCR3-positive naive CD8 T cells (dated 2019 in TCRdb). The sequencer listed for this sample is NextSeq 550. The Human TCR Profiling Kit (MiLaboratory) was used to prepare UMI-labeled 5' RACE TRB cDNA libraries. Once TCRdb had reprocessed the reads, it stored one entry per CDR3 protein sequence and supplied no DNA. The table held for this sample gives 7,000 to 8,000 distinct CDR3 sequences. The biggest ten clones account for 1.5% to 2% of the sample. The sequencing sample was made of naive CXCR3- CD8+ T cells from blood. In the paper's terms, the cell subset or site label means: CD45RO-CCR7+CD27+CD95- naive CD8+ T cells lacking CXCR3 (TNR3-). The receptors originated from a human donor in good health. Some clones in this sample may be carry-over from other donors' samples.

This clonotype ranks as medium-sized (0.01 to 0.1%) in terms of frequency. V and J are TRBV20-1 and TRBJ2-3; the D call of TRBD1 rests on TCRdb alone, since no DNA is present to check it. Germline CDR1 is DFQATT and CDR2 is SNEGSKA (reference sequence). The CDR3 is made up of 15 amino acids. Here the CDR3 reads CSALRQGEDGDTQYF.

CDR3 in amino acids: CRVETWDDYGQYF. This rearrangement joins TRBV29-1 to TRBJ2-7; TCRdb calls TRBD1, which cannot be checked without DNA. Germline V gives CDR1 SQVTM, CDR2 ANQGSEA. The CDR3 is 13 residues long.

This sequence joins TRBV5-1 and TRBJ2-3; the D call of TRBD2 rests on TCRdb alone, since no DNA is present to check it. This CDR3 comprises 12 residues. Germline V gives CDR1 SGHRS, CDR2 YFSETQ. This CDR3 reads CASSGGTDTQYF.

The CDR3 here is CASSGLAGLSYNEQFF. The gene calls are TRBV11-3 and TRBJ2-1; TCRdb's D call, TRBD2, is unchecked because there is no DNA. Germline V gives CDR1 SGHNT, CDR2 YENEEA. The CDR3 is made up of 16 amino acids.

The chain links TRBV29-1 to TRBJ2-7; TCRdb proposes TRBD1, but this gene call is untestable without DNA. This CDR3 is 11 amino acids long. The V gene's germline CDR1 is SQVTM and CDR2 ANQGSEA. CDR3 residues: CSATGGGEQYF.

This clonotype is classed as medium-sized by frequency. The rearrangement joins TRBV29-1 to TRBJ2-3; there is no DNA to check the TCRdb D call of TRBD2. CDR3 length: 12 residues. In germline, CDR1 is SQVTM, CDR2 ANQGSEA. CDR3 region: CSVEDNRSGQYF.

This chain connects TRBV11-2 to TRBJ2-4; no DNA is available, so the TRBD2 call from TCRdb remains unchecked. The CDR3 length is 14 residues. The germline CDR1 and CDR2 sequences are SGHAT and FQNNGV. This CDR3 reads CASSPIAGVNIQYF.

V usage is TRBV5-4 and J usage is TRBJ2-2; the TCRdb call, TRBD2, lacks DNA for checking. This CDR3 is built from 16 residues. Germline CDR1 reads SGHNT; CDR2 reads YYREEE (reference sequence). The CDR3 loop reads CASSGGTSGVAGELFF.

Considering frequency, this clonotype is medium-sized (0.01 to 0.1%). This chain joins TRBV14 and TRBJ2-2; with no DNA, the TCRdb D assignment of TRBD1 cannot be verified. Per germline, CDR1 SGHDN and CDR2 FVKESK. The CDR3 is 15 residues long. CDR3: CASSLGPMNTGELFF. Filled out from reference TRBV14 and TRBJ2-2, the complete variable domain reads EAGVTQFPSHSVIEKGQTVTLRCDPISGHDNLYWYRRVMGKEIKFLLHFVKESKQDESGMPNNRFLAERTGGTYSTLKVQPAELEDSGVYFCASSLGPMNTGELFFGEGSRLTVL.

V is TRBV4-1 and J is TRBJ2-1; the TCRdb call, TRBD2, lacks DNA for checking. The CDR3 has 16 amino acids. Germline CDR1 and CDR2: MGHRA and YSYEKL. CDR3 residues: CASSQGSGPTDNEQFF.

The CDR3 spells CASSYSRQNTDTQYF. This sequence joins TRBV6-5 and TRBJ2-3. The CDR3 contains 15 residues. The germline gives CDR1 MNHEY, CDR2 SVGAGI.

This clonotype is called medium-sized based on its frequency. The chain recombines TRBV7-8 with TRBJ2-6; TCRdb's D call of TRBD1 is untestable without DNA. The CDR3 extends over 17 amino acids. In germline, CDR1 is SGHVS, CDR2 FQNEAQ. CDR3 residues: CASSLAKMGAGANVLTF.

This sequence joins TRBV12-3 or TRBV12-4 and TRBJ2-7; the D call from TCRdb, TRBD2, cannot be confirmed without DNA. CDR3 length: 14 amino acids. The CDR3 spells CASSPTSGSYEQYF.

The V gene is TRBV28, the J gene TRBJ2-7; lacking DNA, the TRBD1 call made by TCRdb goes unchecked. The CDR3 consists of 14 residues. In germline, CDR1 is MDHEN, CDR2 SYDVKM. CDR3 protein: CASSPPGTGNEQYF.

J is TRBJ1-1 and V is TRBV20-1; absent DNA, TCRdb's TRBD1 call cannot be checked. This CDR3 comprises 14 residues. In germline, CDR1 is DFQATT, CDR2 SNEGSKA (reference sequence). The CDR3 loop reads CSASPLGSDTEAFF.

V is TRBV5-1 and J is TRBJ1-1. Germline V gene data show CDR1 as SGHRS and CDR2 as YFSETQ. The CDR3 is made up of 16 amino acids. The CDR3 sequence: CASSLTPTIMNTEAFF.